Sequencing of this T cell receptor beta chain was carried out in a study of blood T cell repertoires in COVID-19. Study-level information: Both acute and convalescent COVID-19 samples were obtained from the United States, Italy and Spain. The cDNA or gDNA used as material had been derived from T cells, B-cell-depleted T cells, or PBMCs.

Per the authors' pipeline: Quantification of nucleated cells was approximated via reference gene primer amplification. Method: immunoSEQ multiplex PCR; TCRdb's copy keeps in-frame clones and lacks some. The V and J calls and clone size were taken over from that table, and D and trimming were inferred from the DNA. This sample carries fewer than 65,000 clones, roughly 85% of them seen once, and the ten largest clones take about a sixth. CDR3 size: 17 residues. Germline V gives CDR1 MNHEY, CDR2 SVGEGT. J gave up 4 bases and V 5 bases, and 15 bases lay outside the gene matches. The TCR originated in a human donor in a cohort sampled during active COVID-19. This chain connects TRBV6-2 or TRBV6-3 to TRBJ2-3; 7 nucleotides match TRBD2. The sample consisted of peripheral blood. The CDR3 is CASSKGFVGGWSDTQYF. The CDR3 DNA sequence: TGTGCCAGCAGTAAGGGCTTTGTCGGGGGGTGGTCAGATACGCAGTATTTT.